The 7 T cell receptor beta chains below all came from one sample that was sequenced in a study of T cell responses to AZD1222 COVID-19 vaccine. Sequencing was performed with immunoSEQ multiplex PCR; in TCRdb, only in-frame clones are kept and a portion is missing. The table records under 150,000 clones, 75% to 95% of them present only once. The material was peripheral blood, obtained on day 0 of AZD1222 vaccination. These receptors were obtained from an adult in good health.

V usage is TRBV2 and J usage is TRBJ2-3; 7 bases line up with TRBD2. The CDR3 consists of 15 residues. The germline V gene has CDR1 SNHLY and CDR2 FYNNEI. With 4 bases clipped from V and 4 bases from J, the junction kept 8 bases outside the gene matches. The CDR3 coding sequence is TGTGCCAGCAGTGTTGATTGGGGGGGATCAGATACGCAGTATTTT. This gives the protein CASSVDWGGSDTQYF.

This chain joins TRBV6-5 and TRBJ1-5, with D uncertain. The ends were cut back, 0 bases at V and 4 bases at J, with 10 bases in the middle. In germline, CDR1 is MNHEY, CDR2 SVGAGI. The CDR3 covers 15 residues. The CDR3 protein is CASSYSGVTNQPQHF. The CDR3 region has the DNA TGTGCCAGCAGTTACTCCGGGGTTACGAATCAGCCCCAGCATTTT.

The chain is built from TRBV3-1 (or the pseudogene TRBV3-2) and TRBJ2-1, with a tentative D call TRBD2 (5 bases). The length of the CDR3 is 13 residues. Between the trimmed V and J ends, which lost 10 bases and 0 bases, there was a span of 10 bases. The germline CDR1 and CDR2 sequences are LGHDT and YNNKEL (reference sequence). The DNA of the CDR3 is TGTGCCACAAGCGGTAGCTCCTACAATGAGCAGTTCTTC. Translating gives CATSGSSYNEQFF.

V is TRBV11-3 and J is TRBJ2-7; 7 positions agree with TRBD1. The CDR3 totals 13 residues. Per germline, CDR1 SGHNT and CDR2 YENEEA. Trimming took 4 bases from V and 6 from J; bases not matched to a gene: 6. The CDR3 DNA follows: TGTGCCAGCAGCTCCAGACGGACAGGCGAGCAGTACTTC. Translated, it gives CASSSRRTGEQYF.

This chain joins TRBV7-9 and TRBJ2-1; 8 positions agree with TRBD1. The CDR3 is made up of 14 amino acids. Germline CDR1 reads SEHNR; CDR2 reads FQNEAQ (reference sequence). V shed 5 bases and J 7 bases; nucleotides not matched to a gene: 7. The CDR3 loop is CASSPGGAVNEQFF. CDR3 coding DNA: TGTGCCAGCAGCCCAGGGGGCGCTGTGAATGAGCAGTTCTTC.

The chain recombines TRBV4-3 with TRBJ1-5; a possible D gene is TRBD1 (5 bases). This CDR3 contains 14 residues. V dropped 4 bases and J dropped 5 bases, with 12 bases sitting between them. CDR1 is LGHNA, CDR2 YSLEER, per germline. CDR3 region: CASSPGRGDQPQHF. CDR3 DNA sequence: TGCGCCAGCAGCCCTGGGAGGGGAGATCAGCCCCAGCATTTT.

This sequence joins TRBV5-6 and TRBJ2-7, with 8 bases fitting TRBD1. Germline V gene data show CDR1 as SGHDT and CDR2 as YYEEEE. This CDR3 comprises 14 residues. With 4 bases clipped from V and 2 bases from J, the junction kept 5 bases outside the gene matches. CDR3 protein: CASSKTGETYEQYF. The CDR3 DNA reads as TGTGCCAGCAGCAAGACAGGGGAGACCTACGAGCAGTACTTC.